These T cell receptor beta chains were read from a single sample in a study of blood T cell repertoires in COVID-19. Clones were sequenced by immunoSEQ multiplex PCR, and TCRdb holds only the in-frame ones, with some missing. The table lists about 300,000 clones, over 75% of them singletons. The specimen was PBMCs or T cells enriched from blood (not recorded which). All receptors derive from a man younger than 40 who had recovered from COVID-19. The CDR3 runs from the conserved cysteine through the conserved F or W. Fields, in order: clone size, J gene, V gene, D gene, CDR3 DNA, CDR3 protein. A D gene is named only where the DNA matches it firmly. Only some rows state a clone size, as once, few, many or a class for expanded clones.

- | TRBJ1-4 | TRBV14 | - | TGTGCCAGCAGCCAAGATATCATCGCGGGTGAAAAACTGTTTTTT | CASSQDIIAGEKLFF
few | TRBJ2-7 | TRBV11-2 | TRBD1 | TGTGCCAGCAGCTTAGGATGGGACAGCTCCTACGAGCAGTACTTC | CASSLGWDSSYEQYF
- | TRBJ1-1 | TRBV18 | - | TGTGCCAGCTCAGATGCTTATAGAGGCACTGAAGCTTTCTTT | CASSDAYRGTEAFF
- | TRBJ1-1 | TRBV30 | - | TGTGCCTGGAGTGCTCACTATCTCAGGGGATCCACTGAAGCTTTCTTT | CAWSAHYLRGSTEAFF
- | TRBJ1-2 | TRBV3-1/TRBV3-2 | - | TGTGCCAGCAGCCAAGTAAACTATGGCTACACCTTC | CASSQVNYGYTF
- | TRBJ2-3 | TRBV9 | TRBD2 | TGTGCCAGCAGCCCGCTCGCGGGAGAGTTCAAGGAAGATACGCAGTATTTT | CASSPLAGEFKEDTQYF
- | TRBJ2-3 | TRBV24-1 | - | TGTGCCACCAGTGATCCCTGGAGACCAGATACGCAGTATTTT | CATSDPWRPDTQYF
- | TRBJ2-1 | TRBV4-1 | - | TGCGCCAGCAGCCAAGACCAGGTTTCCTACAATGAGCAGTTCTTC | CASSQDQVSYNEQFF
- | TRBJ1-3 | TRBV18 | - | TGTGCCAGCTCGGAACAGCCGAGCTCTGGAAACACCATATATTTT | CASSEQPSSGNTIYF
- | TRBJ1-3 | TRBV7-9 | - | TGTGCCGGTAGCGGGCAGTCTGGAAACACCATATATTTT | CAGSGQSGNTIYF
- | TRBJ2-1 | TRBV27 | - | TGTGCCAGCAGCCCCCACCTGGCCTCCTACAATGAGCAGTTCTTC | CASSPHLASYNEQFF